The 18 T cell receptor beta chains below were found in one sample sequenced in a study of OX40 agonist ivuxolimab in advanced cancers. The assay was immunoSEQ multiplex PCR, and TCRdb's table has in-frame clones only and misses some. The profile shows about 44,000 clones, 88% of them singletons. The input for sequencing was CD4+ or CD8+ T cells sorted from blood, taken in a trial of the OX40 agonist ivuxolimab. The receptors stem from an adult with an advanced solid tumor such as melanoma, head and neck, liver or kidney cancer.

This clone was detected a few times. In nucleotides, the CDR3 is TGTGCCAGCAGTGAAATAGGCGTGAATTCACCCCTCCACTTT. It is translated as CASSEIGVNSPLHF. V usage is TRBV2 and J usage is TRBJ1-6; D is undetermined. Germline CDR1 SNHLY, CDR2 FYNNEI. The CDR3 length is 14 residues. Trimming pared 2 bases from V and 7 bases from J, leaving 9 bases between. Combining the CDR3 with reference TRBV2 and TRBJ1-6 gives the whole variable domain EPEVTQTPSHQVTQMGQEVILRCVPISNHLYFYWYRQILGQKVEFLVSFYNNEISEKSEIFDDQFSVERPDGSNFTLKIRSTKLEDSAMYFCASSEIGVNSPLHFGNGTRLTVT.

V gene TRBV6-5 combines with J gene TRBJ2-7; D remains ambiguous. The CDR3 has 12 residues. V lost 10 bases and J 4 bases, leaving 14 bases between the germline ends. Germline V gene sequence: CDR1 MNHEY, CDR2 SVGAGI. The CDR3 DNA follows: TGTGCCACCGTCGGTTTAGGTTACGAGCAGTACTTC. This sequence encodes CATVGLGYEQYF.

V is TRBV6-5 and J is TRBJ2-7; 7 bases align to TRBD1. The CDR3 runs 14 residues. The germline gives CDR1 MNHEY, CDR2 SVGAGI. The ends lost 6 bases at V and 3 bases at J; junction bases unmatched: 8. CDR3 in amino acids: CASRPPGQNYEQYF. The CDR3 coding sequence is TGTGCCAGCAGGCCCCCGGGACAGAACTACGAGCAGTACTTC.

The J gene is TRBJ1-1, the V gene TRBV19, with D maybe TRBD1 (5 bases). The CDR3 is 14 amino acids. V was shortened by 5 bases and J by 4 bases, with 14 bases between the two germline ends. Germline loops: CDR1 LNHDA, CDR2 SQIVND (reference sequence). The CDR3 DNA is TGTGCCAGTAGTTGGAGGGGCGCGACCACTGAAGCTTTCTTT. It yields the protein CASSWRGATTEAFF.

V gene TRBV7-9 combines with J gene TRBJ1-1; D unresolved. Trimming left V 3 bases short and J 1 base short, with 3 bases between. The CDR3 has 12 amino acids. CDR1 and CDR2 (germline): SEHNR, FQNEAQ (reference sequence). The CDR3 loop reads CASSFGNTEAFF. The CDR3 bases are TGTGCCAGCAGCTTCGGGAACACTGAAGCTTTCTTT. Based on the CDR3 plus reference TRBV7-9 and TRBJ1-1, the full variable domain is DTGVSQNPRHKITKRGQNVTFRCDPISEHNRLYWYRQTLGQGPEFLTYFQNEAQLEKSRLLSDRFSAERPKGSFSTLEIQRTEQGDSAMYLCASSFGNTEAFFGQGTRLTVV.

V is TRBV29-1 and J is TRBJ2-3, with D perhaps matching TRBD1 (5 bases). Per the germline V gene, CDR1 is SQVTM and CDR2 is ANQGSEA. The ends were cut back, 6 bases at V and 4 bases at J, with 23 bases in the middle. CDR3 length equals 16 residues. The CDR3 sequence: CSVRRDGRRVADTQYF. The CDR3 DNA follows: TGCAGCGTCCGAAGGGATGGTCGCAGGGTGGCAGATACGCAGTATTTT.

The chain uses TRBV9 and TRBJ1-2; D uncertain. Trimming shortened V by 3 bases and J by 2 bases, and 14 bases separated the two germline ends. The CDR3 runs 15 residues. Germline V gives CDR1 SGDLS, CDR2 YYNGEE. The CDR3: CASSASRRENYGYTF. The CDR3 DNA reads TGTGCCAGCAGCGCCTCGAGGAGGGAGAACTATGGCTACACCTTC.

The chain employs TRBV7-9 and TRBJ2-2, with 9 bases identical to TRBD2. CDR1 is SEHNR, CDR2 FQNEAQ, per germline (reference sequence). The CDR3 loop spans 16 amino acids. V gave up 3 bases and J gave up 6 bases; unmatched junction bases: 8. CDR3 region: CASSLGGGAAAGELFF. The DNA for the CDR3 is TGTGCCAGCAGCTTGGGCGGGGGGGCCGCCGCCGGGGAGCTGTTTTTT.

This clone came up a few times. This sequence joins TRBV7-1 and TRBJ2-7; D might be TRBD2 (6 bases). TRBV7-1 is given ORF status, its function remaining uncertain. This CDR3 has 12 amino acids. V lost 4 bases and J lost 7, with 11 bases in between. CDR3 sequence: CASSLEGREQYF. As DNA, the CDR3 is TGTGCCAGCAGCTTAGAAGGGAGGGAGCAGTACTTC.

V is TRBV7-8 and J is TRBJ2-1; 7 nucleotides line up with TRBD2. Germline CDR1 SGHVS, CDR2 FQNEAQ. The V and J ends lost 3 bases and 2 bases, in that order; junction bases with no gene match: 10. The CDR3 loop spans 17 amino acids. The CDR3 spells CASSFRNPSGPYNEQFF. The CDR3 DNA reads as TGTGCCAGCAGCTTCCGAAACCCTAGCGGACCCTACAATGAGCAGTTCTTC.

The V call is TRBV7-6, the J call TRBJ1-2; TRBD1 matches 10 bases. In germline, CDR1 is SGHVS, CDR2 FNYEAQ. Trimming removed 5 bases from V and 8 bases from J; junction bases left unmatched: 5. The CDR3 extends over 13 amino acids. The CDR3 DNA reads TGTGCCAGCAGCGTGGGACAGGGGATGGGCTACACCTTC. Translation: CASSVGQGMGYTF.

This clone was seen only a few times. This rearrangement joins TRBV11-1 to TRBJ1-4, with D hard to call. This CDR3 is 15 amino acids long. Germline V gene lookup returns CDR1 SGHAT and CDR2 FQDESV (reference sequence). V was shortened by 2 bases and J by 7 bases, with 14 bases between the two germline ends. CDR3 bases: TGTGCCAGCAGCTTATCCCCCCCGAAGGGTGAAAAACTGTTTTTT. Translated: CASSLSPPKGEKLFF.

The rearrangement links TRBV5-5 to TRBJ2-2, with D hard to call. With 0 bases removed from V and 1 base from J, the gap between germline ends came to 4 bases. Germline CDR1 SGHKS, CDR2 YYEKEE (reference sequence). This CDR3 has 14 residues. Written as DNA, the CDR3 is TGTGCCAGCAGCTTGGAGGGGAACACCGGGGAGCTGTTTTTT. Translation: CASSLEGNTGELFF. The entire variable domain, with the rest obtained from reference TRBV5-5 and TRBJ2-2, is as follows: DAGVTQSPTHLIKTRGQQVTLRCSPISGHKSVSWYQQVLGQGPQFIFQYYEKEERGRGNFPDRFSARQFPNYSSELNVNALLLGDSALYLCASSLEGNTGELFFGEGSRLTVL.

The rearrangement joins TRBV6-5 to TRBJ2-5, with D unresolved. Per germline, CDR1 MNHEY and CDR2 SVGAGI. The CDR3 is 13 amino acids. Trimming left V 6 bases short and J 0 bases short, with 8 bases between. The CDR3 region has the DNA TGTGCCAGCAGCGTGGTGTACCAAGAGACCCAGTACTTC. Translation gives CASSVVYQETQYF.

The chain joins TRBV25-1 to TRBJ1-6; D is unresolved. Per the germline V gene, CDR1 is MGHDK and CDR2 is SYGVNS. V was trimmed by 3 bases and J by 7 bases, leaving 4 bases between them. The CDR3 length is 12 residues. Here the CDR3 DNA reads TGTGCCAGCAGTGAGGGGAATTCACCCCTCCACTTT. Translating gives CASSEGNSPLHF.

V gene TRBV11-1 combines with J gene TRBJ1-2, with TRBD1 matching 9 bases. This CDR3 has 14 residues. The germline V gene encodes CDR1 SGHAT and CDR2 FQDESV (reference sequence). Trimming took 3 bases from V and 6 from J; bases not matched to a gene: 5. The DNA of the CDR3 is TGTGCCAGCAGCTTGGGGACAGGGTCAGATGGCTACACCTTC. Translating it yields CASSLGTGSDGYTF.

By sample share, this clone is medium-sized. The genes are TRBV7-2 and TRBJ1-5, with a weak D call TRBD1 (5 bases). This CDR3 region has 15 residues. Between the trimmed V and J ends, which lost 5 bases and 0 bases, there was a span of 11 bases. Per the germline V gene, CDR1 is SGHTA and CDR2 is FQGNSA. In nucleotides, the CDR3 is TGTGCCAGCAGCAGGGACTATTATAGCAATCAGCCCCAGCATTTT. Residues: CASSRDYYSNQPQHF.

This chain connects TRBV6-1 to TRBJ2-7, with D hard to call. CDR3 size: 11 residues. Germline CDR1 and CDR2: MNHNS and SASEGT. The V end was cut by 0 bases, the J end by 8 bases, with 5 bases between. This CDR3 is CASSEAFQQYV. The CDR3 DNA reads as TGTGCCAGCAGTGAAGCGTTCCAGCAGTACGTC.